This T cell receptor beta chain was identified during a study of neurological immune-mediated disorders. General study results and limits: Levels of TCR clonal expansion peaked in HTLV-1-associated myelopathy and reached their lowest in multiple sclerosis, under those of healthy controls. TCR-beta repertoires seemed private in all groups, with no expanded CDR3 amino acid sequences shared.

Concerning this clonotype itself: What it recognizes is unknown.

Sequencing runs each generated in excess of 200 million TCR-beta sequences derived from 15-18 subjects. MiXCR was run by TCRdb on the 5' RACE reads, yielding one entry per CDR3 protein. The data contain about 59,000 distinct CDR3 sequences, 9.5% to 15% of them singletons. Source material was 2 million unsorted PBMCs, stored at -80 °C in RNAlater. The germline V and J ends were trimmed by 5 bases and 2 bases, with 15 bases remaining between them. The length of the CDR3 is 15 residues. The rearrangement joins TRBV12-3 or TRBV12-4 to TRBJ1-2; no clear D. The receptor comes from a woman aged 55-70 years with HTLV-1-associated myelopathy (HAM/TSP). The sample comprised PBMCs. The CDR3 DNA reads TGTGCCAGCAGTAACTACCTGGTAGGGAACTATGGCTACACCTTC. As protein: CASSNYLVGNYGYTF.